The next 20 T cell receptor beta chains were all read from a single sample in a study of cytomegalovirus exposure and HLA in healthy donors. PCR was performed using 60 Vbeta and 13 Jbeta primers. Some clones are missing from TCRdb's copy, which holds only in-frame ones; the method was immunoSEQ multiplex PCR. Here the sample spans about 160,000 clones, 77% being singletons. Source material: PBMCs. These receptors were obtained from a woman in her 30s in good health and CMV-seronegative.

The gene calls are TRBV6-5 and TRBJ2-7; 7 bases fit TRBD2. V shed 2 bases, J shed 6 bases, and the junction held 10 bases outside the gene matches. The CDR3 is 15 residues long. The germline CDR1 and CDR2 sequences are MNHEY and SVGAGI. The CDR3 protein is CASSYSSAGLSEQYF. For the CDR3, the DNA is TGTGCCAGCAGTTACAGCTCAGCGGGACTATCCGAGCAGTACTTC.

The chain recombines TRBV5-1 with TRBJ1-4; D unresolved. CDR3 length: 16 residues. Germline V CDR1 and CDR2: SGHRS, YFSETQ. V was shortened by 0 bases and J by 1 base, with 10 bases between the two germline ends. For the CDR3, the DNA is TGCGCCAGCAGCTTGGCCCCGTTGCGAACTAATGAAAAACTGTTTTTT. This translates into CASSLAPLRTNEKLFF.

The chain links TRBV11-2 to TRBJ2-5; TRBD1 agrees at 8 bases. The V gene end was trimmed by 2 bases and the J gene end by 0 bases; junction bases not matched to a gene: 2. The length of the CDR3 is 15 residues. Germline CDR1 and CDR2: SGHAT and FQNNGV. The DNA of the CDR3 is TGTGCCAGCAGCTTACAGGGGGCTAACCAAGAGACCCAGTACTTC. This gives the protein CASSLQGANQETQYF.

This chain links TRBV28 with TRBJ1-4; 8 bases line up with TRBD1. Germline V gives CDR1 MDHEN, CDR2 SYDVKM. This CDR3 is built from 16 residues. Unmatched junction bases numbered 14, after V lost 6 bases and J lost 8 bases. The CDR3 DNA reads as TGTGCCAGCAGAATGGACAGGGCCCTCGATGGGGAAAAACTGTTTTTT. It codes for CASRMDRALDGEKLFF.

The chain couples TRBV29-1 to TRBJ2-2, with 7 bases identical to TRBD1. The CDR3 contains 13 residues. Losses at the gene ends were 6 bases for V and 1 base for J; bases not matched to a gene: 2. CDR1 is SQVTM, CDR2 ANQGSEA, per germline. As DNA, the CDR3 is TGCAGCGTGGGACAGAGGAACACCGGGGAGCTGTTTTTT. Translated: CSVGQRNTGELFF.

This chain uses TRBV28 with TRBJ2-7; 9 bases agree with TRBD1. This CDR3 spans 15 amino acids. Trimming cost V 6 bases and J 4 bases; bases outside gene matches: 10. Looked up from germline, CDR1 is MDHEN and CDR2 is SYDVKM. Here the CDR3 reads CASSPSGTGRYEQYF. The CDR3 DNA reads TGTGCCAGCAGCCCGTCTGGGACAGGGAGGTACGAGCAGTACTTC.

The rearrangement links TRBV10-1 to TRBJ2-7; TRBD1 agrees at 8 bases. This CDR3 is 16 amino acids long. CDR1 and CDR2 from the germline V gene are WNHNN and SYGVQD (reference sequence). The J segment lost 5 bases and the V segment lost 4 bases, leaving 13 bases of the junction unmatched. The CDR3 sequence: CASSGTPTGVSDEQYF. In DNA form, the CDR3 reads TGCGCCAGCAGTGGTACTCCGACAGGGGTTTCGGACGAGCAGTACTTC.

As regards this clone: Other DNA variants within this sample encode the same CDR3. As DNA, the CDR3 is TGTGCCAGCAGCTCAACCACCCAGGGGAACACTGAAGCTTTCTTT. Translation gives CASSSTTQGNTEAFF. The chain links TRBV7-3 to TRBJ1-1; a weak D match, TRBD1 (5 bases). CDR3 length: 15 residues. Germline CDR1 is SGHTA and CDR2 is FQGTGA. The V gene lost 4 bases and the J gene lost 1 base, with 13 bases spanning the gap. The full variable domain, with the rest looked up from reference TRBV7-3 and TRBJ1-1, is GAGVSQTPSNKVTEKGKYVELRCDPISGHTALYWYRQSLGQGPEFLIYFQGTGAADDSGLPNDRFFAVRPEGSVSTLKIQRTERGDSAVYLCASSSTTQGNTEAFFGQGTRLTVV.

The chain couples TRBV2 to TRBJ2-2, with D unresolved. In germline, CDR1 is SNHLY, CDR2 FYNNEI. The CDR3 is made up of 14 amino acids. V lost 8 bases to trimming and J lost 5 bases, with 15 bases between them. CDR3 bases: TGTGCCAGCGCTGGAGCAGAATTAACCGGGGAGCTGTTTTTT. Amino acids: CASAGAELTGELFF. Full variable domain (missing parts from reference TRBV2 and TRBJ2-2): EPEVTQTPSHQVTQMGQEVILRCVPISNHLYFYWYRQILGQKVEFLVSFYNNEISEKSEIFDDQFSVERPDGSNFTLKIRSTKLEDSAMYFCASAGAELTGELFFGEGSRLTVL.

This clone was seen once. V is TRBV7-3 and J is TRBJ1-1; D unresolved. CDR1 is SGHTA and CDR2 is FQGTGA in the germline V gene. CDR3 length equals 13 residues. V was cut by 1 base and J by 7 bases, with 10 bases left in between. The CDR3 DNA follows: TGTGCCAGCAGCTTAAGGGGTGGACTTGAAGCTTTCTTT. Its translation: CASSLRGGLEAFF. The entire variable domain, with the rest obtained from reference TRBV7-3 and TRBJ1-1, is as follows: GAGVSQTPSNKVTEKGKYVELRCDPISGHTALYWYRQSLGQGPEFLIYFQGTGAADDSGLPNDRFFAVRPEGSVSTLKIQRTERGDSAVYLCASSLRGGLEAFFGQGTRLTVV.

Here the CDR3 DNA reads TGTGCCAGCAGTGAAGAAAGGGGCGCTAGCACAGATACGCAGTATTTT. It codes for CASSEERGASTDTQYF. The chain employs TRBV2 and TRBJ2-3; D is perhaps TRBD1 (5 bases). Trimming left V 1 base short and J 0 bases short, with 11 bases between. The CDR3 totals 16 residues. Germline CDR1 is SNHLY and CDR2 is FYNNEI. Variable domain in full (rest from reference TRBV2 and TRBJ2-3): EPEVTQTPSHQVTQMGQEVILRCVPISNHLYFYWYRQILGQKVEFLVSFYNNEISEKSEIFDDQFSVERPDGSNFTLKIRSTKLEDSAMYFCASSEERGASTDTQYFGPGTRLTVL.

This clone was counted a few times. The rearrangement links TRBV6-1 to TRBJ2-1; D is perhaps TRBD1 (6 bases). The CDR3 runs to 15 residues. Germline lookup yields CDR1 MNHNS and CDR2 SASEGT. The germline V and J ends were trimmed by 5 bases and 8 bases, with 19 bases remaining between them. The CDR3 bases are TGTGCCAGCAGTTGGGCCCCAGGGGATCGCGATGAGCAGTTCTTC. This encodes CASSWAPGDRDEQFF.

V and J are TRBV27 and TRBJ1-4; D uncertain. V was trimmed by 5 bases and J by 1 base, leaving 11 bases between them. This CDR3 region has 15 residues. Germline values: CDR1 MNHEY, CDR2 SMNVEV (reference sequence). Here the CDR3 reads CASSPATQTNEKLFF. The CDR3 DNA reads TGTGCCAGCAGTCCCGCCACACAAACTAATGAAAAACTGTTTTTT. Complete variable domain (other parts from reference TRBV27 and TRBJ1-4): EAQVTQNPRYLITVTGKKLTVTCSQNMNHEYMSWYRQDPGLGLRQIYYSMNVEVTDKGDVPEGYKVSRKEKRNFPLILESPSPNQTSLYFCASSPATQTNEKLFFGSGTQLSVL.

The rearrangement links TRBV30 to TRBJ1-2; the D gene is possibly TRBD1 (5 bases). The germline V gene encodes CDR1 GTSNPN and CDR2 SVGIG (reference sequence). The CDR3 is made up of 14 amino acids. Trimming took off 3 bases at V and 8 bases at J, with 19 bases between the two ends. The CDR3 is CAWRGGNQRWGYTF. CDR3 nucleotides: TGTGCCTGGAGGGGGGGGAACCAACGGTGGGGCTACACCTTC.

The rearrangement joins TRBV28 to TRBJ2-2; 8 bases fit TRBD1. Trimming cost V 7 bases and J 4 bases; bases outside gene matches: 2. Germline CDR1 and CDR2: MDHEN and SYDVKM. The CDR3 is 13 residues long. The CDR3 DNA reads TGTGCCAGCACGGACAGGGCCACCGGGGAGCTGTTTTTT. This translates into CASTDRATGELFF. Full variable domain (rest looked up from reference TRBV28 and TRBJ2-2): DVKVTQSSRYLVKRTGEKVFLECVQDMDHENMFWYRQDPGLGLRLIYFSYDVKMKEKGDIPEGYSVSREKKERFSLILESASTNQTSMYLCASTDRATGELFFGEGSRLTVL.

V and J are TRBV9 and TRBJ1-2; 9 bases agree with TRBD1. Germline trimming cut 0 bases from V and 4 bases from J; bases unmatched to any gene: 7. Per the germline V gene, CDR1 is SGDLS and CDR2 is YYNGEE. CDR3 length: 16 residues. The CDR3 nucleotides are TGTGCCAGCAGCGTAGCACAGGGGGCTCCCCTCTATGGCTACACCTTC. Protein product: CASSVAQGAPLYGYTF.

V gene TRBV28 combines with J gene TRBJ2-1, with TRBD2 matching 9 bases. The J segment lost 10 bases and the V segment lost 3 bases, leaving 13 bases of the junction unmatched. Germline V CDR1 and CDR2: MDHEN, SYDVKM. This CDR3 comprises 16 residues. CDR3 sequence: CASSFTWVSGSGEQFF. CDR3 nucleotide sequence: TGTGCCAGCAGTTTCACATGGGTTAGCGGGAGTGGGGAGCAGTTCTTC. The variable domain in full, with the rest retrieved from reference TRBV28 and TRBJ2-1, is DVKVTQSSRYLVKRTGEKVFLECVQDMDHENMFWYRQDPGLGLRLIYFSYDVKMKEKGDIPEGYSVSREKKERFSLILESASTNQTSMYLCASSFTWVSGSGEQFFGPGTRLTVL.

The CDR3 nucleotides read TGTGCCAGCAGCTTAACAGGACTAGCGGGAGGAGTGGATGAGCAGTTCTTC. Its translation: CASSLTGLAGGVDEQFF. The chain employs TRBV7-3 and TRBJ2-1; 14 bases agree with TRBD2. Germline lookup yields CDR1 SGHTA and CDR2 FQGTGA. CDR3 length: 17 residues. V gave up 0 bases and J gave up 8 bases; unmatched junction bases: 6.

The J gene is TRBJ1-1, the V gene TRBV11-2; 7 bases map to TRBD1. V trimming: 6 bases; J trimming: 5 bases; junction bases outside the gene matches: 12. CDR1 SGHAT and CDR2 FQNNGV come from the germline V gene. The CDR3 is 15 residues long. CDR3 sequence reads: CASRQNRGGGTEAFF. The CDR3 DNA sequence: TGTGCCAGCAGACAAAACAGGGGAGGAGGAACTGAAGCTTTCTTT.

This chain connects TRBV11-3 to TRBJ2-5; TRBD2 is a possible D gene (6 bases). V dropped 5 bases and J dropped 4 bases, with 17 bases sitting between them. The CDR3 sequence is 15 residues long. Looked up from germline, CDR1 is SGHNT and CDR2 is YENEEA. The CDR3 is CASSPTEGPAETQYF. In DNA form, the CDR3 reads TGTGCCAGCAGCCCCACGGAGGGTCCGGCAGAGACCCAGTACTTC.